Sequencing of this T cell receptor (beta chain) was carried out in a study of long-term antiretroviral therapy in people with HIV. Study-level points and caveats: Despite increasing after ART, diversity remained lower than that of transplant donor controls.

With survey level as its setting, the immunoSEQ assay was v3.0. Data came from immunoSEQ multiplex PCR; TCRdb stores just in-frame clones and leaves some out. The table includes about 23,000 clones, roughly 80% detected once. In the case of this clone: Antigen: not known.

Germline loops: CDR1 SGHDN, CDR2 FVKESK. The CDR3 covers 14 residues. V lost 4 bases and J lost 5, with 14 bases in between. This clonotype was obtained from a man in his forties or fifties with HIV. The chain recombines TRBV14 with TRBJ2-5, with D unclear. The starting material was unsorted PBMCs, obtained 0.3 years after starting antiretroviral therapy. This CDR3 reads CASSPRIFAETQYF. The CDR3 DNA reads TGTGCCAGCAGCCCAAGAATTTTTGCGGAGACCCAGTACTTC.